This T cell receptor beta chain was recovered during a study of blood T cell repertoires in COVID-19. Study overall: Collection of acute and convalescent COVID-19 samples took place in the United States, Italy and Spain. PBMCs, B-cell-depleted T cells, or T cells provided the cDNA or gDNA that made up the material.

The Seattle patients joined while their infection was active and were tracked longitudinally afterward. This clone has more than one count but fewer than ten. V was pared by 3 bases and J by 7 bases, with 12 bases of the junction left unmatched. This CDR3 is 16 amino acids long. Per the germline V gene, CDR1 is SNHLY and CDR2 is FYNNEI. Source study methods: Amplification from reference gene primers served as the basis for estimated nucleated cell counts. Generated by immunoSEQ multiplex PCR, the TCRdb table keeps only in-frame clones and is missing some. Clone size and V and J calls were adopted from that table, with D and trimming inferred from the DNA. The sample carries 430,000 or so clones, approximately 90% recorded once.

The receptor was isolated from a man between 18 and 35 years old with COVID-19, enrolled during active disease. The chain joins TRBV2 to TRBJ2-3; 8 positions agree with TRBD2. Sequenced input: peripheral blood. The CDR3 coding sequence is TGTGCCAGCAGTGACCCTAGCGGGCCCAGGGGAAATACGCAGTATTTT. This encodes CASSDPSGPRGNTQYF.